This T cell receptor (beta chain) was sequenced in a study of T cell repertoires in cytomegalovirus infection. Whole-study findings and limits: HLA-C-restricted CMV clonotypes gave the most frequent clonotype in two of eight donors.

Only a few counts were recorded for this clonotype. The antigen is not known. TCRdb passed the reads through MiXCR, listing each CDR3 protein once. The sample holds about 330,000 distinct CDR3 sequences, just under 35% seen once. This receptor was obtained from a human donor in good health (CMV status not recorded). Some clones in this sample may be carry-over from other donors' samples. The sample consisted of cultured PBMCs, taken from culture after CMV antigen stimulation.

CDR3 protein: CASSPTNADTQYF. The CDR3 DNA reads as TGTGCCAGCAGCCCTACTAATGCAGATACGCAGTATTTT. The V gene is TRBV19, the J gene TRBJ2-3; D gene unclear. The CDR3 runs 13 residues. Germline CDR1 and CDR2: LNHDA and SQIVND (reference sequence). V was trimmed by 9 bases and J by 4 bases, leaving 14 bases between them.